This TCR beta chain was identified in a study of T cell repertoires in cytomegalovirus infection. This clonotype was counted a few times. TCRdb fed the reads into MiXCR, producing one record per CDR3 protein. The repertoire holds more than 350,000 distinct CDR3 sequences, with about 33% as singletons. The CDR3 loop spans 14 amino acids. Trimming took 5 bases from V and 6 from J; bases not matched to a gene: 8. Germline V CDR1 and CDR2: SNHLY, FYNNEI. The chain recombines TRBV2 with TRBJ2-3; 7 bases align to TRBD1. The specimen sequenced was PBMCs. This sequence was found in a human donor in good health (CMV status not recorded). Some clones in this sample may be carry-over from other donors' samples. The CDR3 DNA sequence: TGTGCCAGCAGTTTGGGACAGTCCGGGGATACGCAGTATTTT. Protein: CASSLGQSGDTQYF.